Sequencing of this T cell receptor beta chain was carried out in a study of post-analysis software for immune sequencing data. The table lists this clonotype with a few counts. The antigen is undetermined. General study results and limits: In patients, roughly five TRBV segments were more frequent than in controls, with TRBV5-6, TRBV5-1 and TRBV20-1 among them. Strong co-clustering by F measure was evident for samples that had been prepared in the same batch.

Trimming shortened V by 7 bases and J by 8 bases, and 14 bases separated the two germline ends. The CDR3 is 12 amino acids. Per germline, CDR1 SGHNT and CDR2 YENEEA. Prepared libraries of TCR beta cDNA carried unique molecular identifiers. MiXCR was run by TCRdb on the PCR reads, yielding one entry per CDR3 protein. The data show roughly 650,000 distinct CDR3 sequences, approximately 59% seen once. This chain uses TRBV11-3 with TRBJ1-2; no definite D call. The sequence was collected from a girl aged 2-10 years with multiple sclerosis. The source material was blood. The CDR3 coding sequence is TGTGCCAGCACAGCCCCCGAGGGAGGCTACACCTTC. This encodes CASTAPEGGYTF.